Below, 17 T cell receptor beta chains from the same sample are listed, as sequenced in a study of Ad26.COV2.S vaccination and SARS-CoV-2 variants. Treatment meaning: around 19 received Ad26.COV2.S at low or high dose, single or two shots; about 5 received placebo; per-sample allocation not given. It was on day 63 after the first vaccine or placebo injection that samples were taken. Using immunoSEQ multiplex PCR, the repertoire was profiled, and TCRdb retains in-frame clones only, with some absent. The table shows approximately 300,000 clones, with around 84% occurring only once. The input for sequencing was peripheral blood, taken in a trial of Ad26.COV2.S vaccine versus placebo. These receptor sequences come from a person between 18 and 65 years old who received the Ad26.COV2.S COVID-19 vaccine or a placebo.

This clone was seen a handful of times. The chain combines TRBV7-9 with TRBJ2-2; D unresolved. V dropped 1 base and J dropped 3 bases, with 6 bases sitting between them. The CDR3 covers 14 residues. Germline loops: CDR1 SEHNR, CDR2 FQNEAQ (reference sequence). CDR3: CASSLDGYTGELFF. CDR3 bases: TGTGCCAGCAGCTTAGATGGGTACACCGGGGAGCTGTTTTTT.

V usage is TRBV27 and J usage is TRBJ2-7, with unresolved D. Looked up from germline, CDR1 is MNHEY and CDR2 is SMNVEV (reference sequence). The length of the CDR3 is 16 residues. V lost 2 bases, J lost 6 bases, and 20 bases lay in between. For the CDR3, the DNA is TGTGCCAGCAGTTTAGGGCCCCGCGTCGTTCCGCGCGAGCAGTACTTC. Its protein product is CASSLGPRVVPREQYF.

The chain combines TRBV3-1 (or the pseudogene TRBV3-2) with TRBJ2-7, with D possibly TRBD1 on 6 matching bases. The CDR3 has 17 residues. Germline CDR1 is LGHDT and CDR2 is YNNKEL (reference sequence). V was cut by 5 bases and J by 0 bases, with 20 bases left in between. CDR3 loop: CASSFLTSGASSYEQYF. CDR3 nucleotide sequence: TGTGCCAGCAGCTTCTTAACATCAGGGGCCTCCTCCTACGAGCAGTACTTC.

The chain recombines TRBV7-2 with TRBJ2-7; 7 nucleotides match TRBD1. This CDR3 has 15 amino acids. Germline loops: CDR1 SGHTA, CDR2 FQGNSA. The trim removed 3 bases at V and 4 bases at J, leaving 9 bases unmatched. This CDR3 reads CASSFPGQNFYEQYF. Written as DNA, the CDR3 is TGTGCCAGCAGCTTCCCGGGACAGAACTTTTACGAGCAGTACTTC.

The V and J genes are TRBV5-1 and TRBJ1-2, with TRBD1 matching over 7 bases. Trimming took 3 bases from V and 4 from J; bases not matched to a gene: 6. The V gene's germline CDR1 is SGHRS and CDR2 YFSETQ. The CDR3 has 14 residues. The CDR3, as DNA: TGCGCCAGCAGCTCACAGGGGTCGGCCTATGGCTACACCTTC. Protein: CASSSQGSAYGYTF. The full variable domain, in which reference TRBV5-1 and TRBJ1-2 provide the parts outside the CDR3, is KAGVTQTPRYLIKTRGQQVTLSCSPISGHRSVSWYQQTPGQGLQFLFEYFSETQRNKGNFPGRFSGRQFSNSRSEMNVSTLELGDSALYLCASSSQGSAYGYTFGSGTRLTVV.

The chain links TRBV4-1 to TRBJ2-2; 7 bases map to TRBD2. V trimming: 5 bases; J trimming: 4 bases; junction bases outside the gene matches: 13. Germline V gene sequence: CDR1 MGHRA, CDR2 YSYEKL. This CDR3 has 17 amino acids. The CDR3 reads CASSLSGRGSATGELFF. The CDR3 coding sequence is TGCGCCAGCAGCTTAAGCGGGCGGGGGTCGGCCACCGGGGAGCTGTTTTTT.

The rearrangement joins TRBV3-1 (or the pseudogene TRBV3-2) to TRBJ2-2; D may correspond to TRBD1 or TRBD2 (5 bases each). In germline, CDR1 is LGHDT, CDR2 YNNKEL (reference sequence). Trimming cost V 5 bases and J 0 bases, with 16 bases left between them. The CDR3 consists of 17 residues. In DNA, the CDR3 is TGTGCCAGCAGCGCGAGGGGTGCTACCCCGAACACCGGGGAGCTGTTTTTT. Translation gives CASSARGATPNTGELFF.

The CDR3: CASSDARTGDPVAFF. CDR3 DNA sequence: TGTGCCAGCAGTGACGCGAGGACAGGAGACCCGGTGGCTTTCTTC. The rearrangement uses TRBV25-1 and TRBJ2-1, with 7 positions matching TRBD1. From germline, CDR1 is MGHDK and CDR2 SYGVNS. CDR3 length: 15 residues. V trimming: 3 bases; J trimming: 16 bases; junction bases outside the gene matches: 18.

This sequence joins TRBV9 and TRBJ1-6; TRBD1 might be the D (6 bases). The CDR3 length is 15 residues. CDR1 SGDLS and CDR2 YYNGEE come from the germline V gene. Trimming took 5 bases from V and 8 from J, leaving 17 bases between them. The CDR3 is CASSKTGLGDSPLHF. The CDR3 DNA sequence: TGTGCCAGCAGTAAGACAGGATTAGGTGATTCACCCCTCCACTTT.

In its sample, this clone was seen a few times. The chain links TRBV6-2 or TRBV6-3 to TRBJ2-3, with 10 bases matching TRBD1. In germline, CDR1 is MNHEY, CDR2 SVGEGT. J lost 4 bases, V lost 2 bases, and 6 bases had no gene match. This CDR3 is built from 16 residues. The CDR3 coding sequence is TGTGCCAGCAGTTACCCGACAGGGGGCCGGGCAGATACGCAGTATTTT. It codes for CASSYPTGGRADTQYF.

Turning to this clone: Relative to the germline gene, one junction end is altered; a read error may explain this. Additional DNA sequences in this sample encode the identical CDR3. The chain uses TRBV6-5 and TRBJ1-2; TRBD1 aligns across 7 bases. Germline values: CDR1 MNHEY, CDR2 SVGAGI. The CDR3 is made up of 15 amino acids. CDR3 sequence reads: CASSLDRAASAEVRF. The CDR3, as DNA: TGTGCCAGCAGTTTAGACAGGGCGGCGAGTGCTGAGGTGCGTTTC.

The DNA for the CDR3 is TGTGCCAGCAGCGCCCGACTAGCGGGGGGTTCAGATACGCAGTATTTT. Its translation: CASSARLAGGSDTQYF. The chain links TRBV9 to TRBJ2-3, with 13 bases identical to TRBD2. J gave up 4 bases and V 3 bases, and 5 bases lay outside the gene matches. Per germline, CDR1 SGDLS and CDR2 YYNGEE. CDR3 length equals 16 residues.

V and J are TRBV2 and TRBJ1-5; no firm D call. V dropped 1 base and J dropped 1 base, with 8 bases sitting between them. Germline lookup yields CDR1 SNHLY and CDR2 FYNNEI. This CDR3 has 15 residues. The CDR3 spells CASSEGQTSNQPQHF. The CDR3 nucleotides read TGTGCCAGCAGTGAAGGGCAGACGAGCAATCAGCCCCAGCATTTT.

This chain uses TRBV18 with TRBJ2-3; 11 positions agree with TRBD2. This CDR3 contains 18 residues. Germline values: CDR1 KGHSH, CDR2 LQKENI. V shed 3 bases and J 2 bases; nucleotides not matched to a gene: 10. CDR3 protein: CASSPNLAGGSLTDTQYF. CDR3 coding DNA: TGTGCCAGCTCACCTAATCTAGCGGGGGGTTCGCTCACAGATACGCAGTATTTT.

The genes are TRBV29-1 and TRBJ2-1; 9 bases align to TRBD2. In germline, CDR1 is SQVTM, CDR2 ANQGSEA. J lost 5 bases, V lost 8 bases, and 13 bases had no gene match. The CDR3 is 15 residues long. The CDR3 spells CSLKVRGGINNEQFF. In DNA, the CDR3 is TGCAGCCTCAAAGTGCGGGGGGGCATAAACAATGAGCAGTTCTTC.

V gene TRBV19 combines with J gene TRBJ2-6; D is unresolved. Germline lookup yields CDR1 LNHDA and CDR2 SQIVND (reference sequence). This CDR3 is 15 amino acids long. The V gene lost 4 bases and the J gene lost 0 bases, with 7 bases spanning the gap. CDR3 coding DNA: TGTGCCAGTAGTACCCAGCACTCTGGGGCCAACGTCCTGACTTTC. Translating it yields CASSTQHSGANVLTF.

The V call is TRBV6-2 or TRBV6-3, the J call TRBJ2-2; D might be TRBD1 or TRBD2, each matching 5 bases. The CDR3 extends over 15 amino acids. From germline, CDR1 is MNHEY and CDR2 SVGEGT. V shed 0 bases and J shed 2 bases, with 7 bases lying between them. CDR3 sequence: CASSYSGVNTGELFF. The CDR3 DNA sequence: TGTGCCAGCAGTTACTCGGGGGTCAACACCGGGGAGCTGTTTTTT.